This TCR beta chain came from a study of neurological immune-mediated disorders. This clonotype was counted many times. Unsorted libraries were generated from 2 million PBMCs. These cells had been stored in RNAlater at -80 C. Each TCR transcript was tagged with a 10-nucleotide random UMI during 5'RACE. The output of every sequencing run exceeded 170 million TCR-beta sequences, derived from 15-18 subjects. TCRdb ran MiXCR on the 5' RACE reads and lists one entry per CDR3 protein. The sample records 26,000 or so distinct CDR3 sequences, more than 20% being singletons. CDR1 and CDR2 (germline): SQVTM, ANQGSEA. V gave up 7 bases and J gave up 0 bases, with 13 bases separating them. The CDR3 loop spans 14 amino acids.

The source material was PBMCs. The chain recombines TRBV29-1 with TRBJ2-1; D is perhaps TRBD2 (5 bases). This sequence was found in a woman aged 60-70 years in good health. CDR3 nucleotides: TGCAGCGGGTCCGGACTCAGCTCCTACAATGAGCAGTTCTTC. Translation gives CSGSGLSSYNEQFF.